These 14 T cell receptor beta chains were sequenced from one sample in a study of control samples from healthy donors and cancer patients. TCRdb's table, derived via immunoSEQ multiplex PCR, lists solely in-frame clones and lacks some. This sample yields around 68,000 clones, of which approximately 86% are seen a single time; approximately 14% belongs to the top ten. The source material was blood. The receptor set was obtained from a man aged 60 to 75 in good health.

CDR3 residues: CASSPGTRINIQYF. The DNA of the CDR3 is TGCGCCAGCAGTCCCGGGACTAGAATTAACATTCAGTACTTC. The V call is TRBV5-1, the J call TRBJ2-4; 8 positions match TRBD2. In germline, CDR1 is SGHRS, CDR2 YFSETQ. Trimming removed 5 bases from V and 7 bases from J; junction bases left unmatched: 8. CDR3 length equals 14 residues.

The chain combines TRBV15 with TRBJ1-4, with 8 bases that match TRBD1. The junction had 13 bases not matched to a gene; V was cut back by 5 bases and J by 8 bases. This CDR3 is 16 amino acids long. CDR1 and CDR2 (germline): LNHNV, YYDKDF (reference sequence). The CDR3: CATSHGEGQVNEKLFF. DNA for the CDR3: TGTGCCACCAGCCATGGAGAGGGACAGGTCAACGAAAAACTGTTTTTT.

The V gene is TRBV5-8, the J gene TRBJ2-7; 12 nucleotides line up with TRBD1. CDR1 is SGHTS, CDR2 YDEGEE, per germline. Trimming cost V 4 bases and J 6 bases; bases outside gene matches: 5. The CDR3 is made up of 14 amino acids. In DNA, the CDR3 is TGTGCCAGCAGCCCCTGGGACAGGGGGCGCGAGCAGTACTTC. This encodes CASSPWDRGREQYF.

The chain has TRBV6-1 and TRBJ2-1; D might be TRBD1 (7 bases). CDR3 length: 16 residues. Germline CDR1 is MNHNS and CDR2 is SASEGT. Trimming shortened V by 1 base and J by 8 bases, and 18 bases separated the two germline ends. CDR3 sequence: CASSEGRGRSGDEQFF. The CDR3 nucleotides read TGTGCCAGCAGTGAAGGGAGGGGGCGATCCGGGGATGAGCAGTTCTTC.

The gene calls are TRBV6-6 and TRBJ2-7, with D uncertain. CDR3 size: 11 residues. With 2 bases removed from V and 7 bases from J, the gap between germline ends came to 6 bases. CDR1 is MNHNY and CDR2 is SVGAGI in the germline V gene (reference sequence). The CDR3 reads CASSYGPEQYF. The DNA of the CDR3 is TGTGCCAGCAGTTACGGGCCGGAGCAGTACTTC.

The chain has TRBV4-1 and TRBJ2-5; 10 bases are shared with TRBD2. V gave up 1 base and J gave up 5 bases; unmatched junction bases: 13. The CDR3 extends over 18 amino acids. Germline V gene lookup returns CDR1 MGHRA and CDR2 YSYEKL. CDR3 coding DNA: TGCGCCAGCAGCCAAGGGGGGAGCGGGAGGGCGGGCGAGGAGACCCAGTACTTC. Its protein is CASSQGGSGRAGEETQYF.

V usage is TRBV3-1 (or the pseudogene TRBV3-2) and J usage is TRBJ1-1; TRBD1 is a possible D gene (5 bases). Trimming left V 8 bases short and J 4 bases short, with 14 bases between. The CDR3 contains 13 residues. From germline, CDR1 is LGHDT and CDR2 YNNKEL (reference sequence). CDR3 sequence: CASQLGVGTEAFF. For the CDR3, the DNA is TGTGCCAGCCAATTGGGGGTGGGCACTGAAGCTTTCTTT.

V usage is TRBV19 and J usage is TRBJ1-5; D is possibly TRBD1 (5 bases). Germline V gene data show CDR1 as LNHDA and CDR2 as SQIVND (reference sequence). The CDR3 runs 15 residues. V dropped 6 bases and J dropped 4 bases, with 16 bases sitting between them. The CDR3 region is CASRAAGRNNQPQHF. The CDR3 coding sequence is TGTGCCAGTAGGGCCGCGGGACGCAATAATCAGCCCCAGCATTTT.

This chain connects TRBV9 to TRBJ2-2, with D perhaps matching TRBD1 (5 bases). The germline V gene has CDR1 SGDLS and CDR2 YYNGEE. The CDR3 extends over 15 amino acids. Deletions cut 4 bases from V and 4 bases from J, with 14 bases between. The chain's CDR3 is CASSPRQTLTGELFF. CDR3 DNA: TGTGCCAGCAGCCCTCGACAGACTCTCACCGGGGAGCTGTTTTTT.

In DNA form, the CDR3 reads TGTGCCAGCAGCCACATGACCGGGAGAAGCAACGAGCAGTACTTC. This translates into CASSHMTGRSNEQYF. The rearrangement uses TRBV7-8 and TRBJ2-7; D perhaps matches TRBD2 (6 bases). The germline V gene encodes CDR1 SGHVS and CDR2 FQNEAQ. The ends were cut back, 5 bases at V and 5 bases at J, with 19 bases in the middle. The CDR3 is 15 amino acids.

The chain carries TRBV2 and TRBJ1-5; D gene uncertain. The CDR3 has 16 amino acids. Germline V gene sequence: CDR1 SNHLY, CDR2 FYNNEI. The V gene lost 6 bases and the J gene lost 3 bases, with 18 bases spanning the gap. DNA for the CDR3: TGTGCCAGCAGCCCAGCTTTCGGCCGACTCAATCAGCCCCAGCATTTT. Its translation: CASSPAFGRLNQPQHF.

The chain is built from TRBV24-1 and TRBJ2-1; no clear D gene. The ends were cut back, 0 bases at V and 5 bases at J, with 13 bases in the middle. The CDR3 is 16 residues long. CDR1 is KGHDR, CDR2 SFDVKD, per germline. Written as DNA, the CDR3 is TGTGCCACCAGTGATTTGCAAAGGGCGGAAAACAATGAGCAGTTCTTC. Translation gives CATSDLQRAENNEQFF.

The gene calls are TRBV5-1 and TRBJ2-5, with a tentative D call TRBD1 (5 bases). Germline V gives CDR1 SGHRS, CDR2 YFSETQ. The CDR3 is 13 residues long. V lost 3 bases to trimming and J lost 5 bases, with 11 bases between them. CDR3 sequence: CASSSIGDETQYF. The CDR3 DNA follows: TGCGCCAGCAGCTCCATAGGGGATGAGACCCAGTACTTC.

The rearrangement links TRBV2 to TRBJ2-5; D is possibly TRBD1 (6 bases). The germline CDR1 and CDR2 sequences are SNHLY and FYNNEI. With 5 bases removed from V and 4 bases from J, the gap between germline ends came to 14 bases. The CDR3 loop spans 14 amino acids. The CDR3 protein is CASSRQVKGETQYF. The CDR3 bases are TGTGCCAGCAGTAGACAGGTCAAGGGAGAGACCCAGTACTTC.